What follows describes a single T cell receptor (beta chain). Its specificity is not known. The data stem from a study of T cell responses to AZD1222 COVID-19 vaccine. This CDR3 is built from 15 residues. From germline, CDR1 is MNHEY and CDR2 SMNVEV (reference sequence). V was clipped by 6 bases and J by 0 bases, with 12 bases between them. Study-wide points: Spike-specific TCR repertoires showed rising breadth and depth after two AZD1222 doses. Most donors were white British, females outnumbered males, and clonal diversity was possibly underestimated. Unmutated variant regions are reportedly targeted by nearly half of spike-specific TCRs.

Assay: immunoSEQ multiplex PCR; the TCRdb copy retains only in-frame clones and omits some. The repertoire has 80,000 or so clones, approximately 92% of them found once; the top ten carry roughly 4.8%. The chain combines TRBV27 with TRBJ1-3, with no clear D. This material consisted of peripheral blood, taken 28 days after the second AZD1222 dose. The TCR was taken from an adult who received the AZD1222 COVID-19 vaccine. CDR3 DNA sequence: TGTGCCAGCAGGCCCTTCGGGTACTCTGGAAACACCATATATTTT. Its translation: CASRPFGYSGNTIYF.